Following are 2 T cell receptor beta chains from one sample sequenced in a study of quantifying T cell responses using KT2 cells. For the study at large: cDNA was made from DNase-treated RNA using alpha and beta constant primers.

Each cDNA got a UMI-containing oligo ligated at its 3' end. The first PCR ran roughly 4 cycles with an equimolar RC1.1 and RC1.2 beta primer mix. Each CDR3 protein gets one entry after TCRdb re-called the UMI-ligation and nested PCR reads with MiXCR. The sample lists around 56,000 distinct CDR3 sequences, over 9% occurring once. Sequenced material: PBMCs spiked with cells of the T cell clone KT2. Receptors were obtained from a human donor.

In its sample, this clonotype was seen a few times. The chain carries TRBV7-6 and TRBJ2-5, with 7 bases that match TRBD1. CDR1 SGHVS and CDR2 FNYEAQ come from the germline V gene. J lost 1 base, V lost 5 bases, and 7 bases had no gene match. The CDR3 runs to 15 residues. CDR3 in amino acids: CASSVLTGPQETQYF. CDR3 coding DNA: TGTGCCAGCAGCGTCTTGACAGGGCCCCAAGAGACCCAGTACTTC.

CDR3 sequence reads: CASSFYPAEAFF. In nucleotides, the CDR3 is TGTGCCAGCAGCTTTTATCCCGCTGAAGCTTTCTTT. The chain recombines TRBV7-9 with TRBJ1-1; no definite D call. CDR1 and CDR2 (germline): SEHNR, FQNEAQ (reference sequence). The CDR3 runs 12 residues. Deletions cut 3 bases from V and 6 bases from J, with 8 bases between.